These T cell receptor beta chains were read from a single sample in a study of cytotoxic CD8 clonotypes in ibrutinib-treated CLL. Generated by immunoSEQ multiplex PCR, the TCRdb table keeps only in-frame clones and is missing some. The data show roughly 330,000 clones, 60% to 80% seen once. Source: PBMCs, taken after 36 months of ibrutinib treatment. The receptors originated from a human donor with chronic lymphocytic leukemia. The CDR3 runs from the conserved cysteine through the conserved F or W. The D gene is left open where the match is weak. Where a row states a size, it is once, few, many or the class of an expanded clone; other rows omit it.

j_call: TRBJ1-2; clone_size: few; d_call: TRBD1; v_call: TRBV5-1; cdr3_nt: TGCGCCAGCAGCACGGGACAGGGGATGCACTACACCTTC; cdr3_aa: CASSTGQGMHYTF
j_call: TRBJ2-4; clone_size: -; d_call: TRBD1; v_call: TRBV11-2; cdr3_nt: TGTGCCAGCAGCTTAGACTACAGGGGGCGAAGTGCCAAAAACATTCAGTACTTC; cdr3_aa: CASSLDYRGRSAKNIQYF
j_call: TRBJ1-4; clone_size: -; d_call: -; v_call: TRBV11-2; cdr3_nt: TGTGCCAGCAGCTTAGAAACAGGGATATGGGAAAAACTGTTTTTT; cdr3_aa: CASSLETGIWEKLFF
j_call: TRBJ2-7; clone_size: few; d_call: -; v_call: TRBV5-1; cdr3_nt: TGCGCCAGCAGCTTGGCGTGCTGCCAACTTAATGCCGAGCAGTACTTC; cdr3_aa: CASSLACCQLNAEQYF
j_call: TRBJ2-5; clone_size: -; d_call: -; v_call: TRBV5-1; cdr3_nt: TGCGCCAGCAGGCAGGGTTGGGCGGAGACCCAGTACTTC; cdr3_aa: CASRQGWAETQYF
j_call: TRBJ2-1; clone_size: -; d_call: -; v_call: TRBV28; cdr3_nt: TGTGCCAGCAGGGTCAACAATGAGCAGTTCTTC; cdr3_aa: CASRVNNEQFF
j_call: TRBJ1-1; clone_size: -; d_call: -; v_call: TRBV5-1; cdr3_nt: TGCGCCAGCAGCACAGGACAAGGGGGGACTGAAGCTTTCTTT; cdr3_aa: CASSTGQGGTEAFF
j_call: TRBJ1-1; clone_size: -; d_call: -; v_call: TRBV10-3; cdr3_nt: TGTGCCATCAGTGACCCCCGGGGGTCTAGGGGAACTGAAGCTTTCTTT; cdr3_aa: CAISDPRGSRGTEAFF
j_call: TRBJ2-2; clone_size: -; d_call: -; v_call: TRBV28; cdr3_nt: TGTGCCAGCACCTCGGACCCAGCGAACACCGGGGAGCTGTTTTTT; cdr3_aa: CASTSDPANTGELFF
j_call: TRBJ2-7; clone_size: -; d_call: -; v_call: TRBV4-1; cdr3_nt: TGCGCCAGCAGCCCACAGGGAAATCCCTACGAGCAGTACTTC; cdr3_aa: CASSPQGNPYEQYF
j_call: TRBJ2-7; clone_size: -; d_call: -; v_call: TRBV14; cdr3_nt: TGTGCCAGCAGCCACTCGACTAGCTCCTACGAGCAGTACTTC; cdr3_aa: CASSHSTSSYEQYF
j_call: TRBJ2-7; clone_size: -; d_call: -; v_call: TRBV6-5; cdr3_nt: TGTGCCAGCAGTTACCGGGGTGAGGGGTACGAGCAGTACTTC; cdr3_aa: CASSYRGEGYEQYF
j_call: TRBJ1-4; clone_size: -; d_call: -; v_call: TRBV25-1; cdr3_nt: TGTGCCAGCAGTGAGGCAGCAACTAATGAAAAACTGTTTTTT; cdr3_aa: CASSEAATNEKLFF
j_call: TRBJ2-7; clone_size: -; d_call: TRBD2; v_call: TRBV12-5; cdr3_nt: TGTGCTAGTGGTTTGGCCGCGGGGGGGCCCTACGAGCAGTACTTC; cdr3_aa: CASGLAAGGPYEQYF
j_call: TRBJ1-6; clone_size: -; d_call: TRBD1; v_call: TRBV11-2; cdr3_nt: TGTGCCAGCAGCTTAATGGGAACAGGGGTGAATTCACCCCTCCACTTT; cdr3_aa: CASSLMGTGVNSPLHF
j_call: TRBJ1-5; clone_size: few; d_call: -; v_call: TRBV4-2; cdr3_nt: TGTGCCAGCAGCCAAGGTTATAGCAATCAGCCCCAGCATTTT; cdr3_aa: CASSQGYSNQPQHF
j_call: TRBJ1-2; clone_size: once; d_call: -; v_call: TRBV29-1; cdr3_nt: TGCAGCGTTGAAACGGGGAGAAGTGGCTACACCTTC; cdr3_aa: CSVETGRSGYTF
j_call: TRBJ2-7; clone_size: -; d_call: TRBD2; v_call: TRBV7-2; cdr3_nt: TGTGCCAGCAGCTTAGGACTAGCGGGGGGATACGAGCAGTACTTC; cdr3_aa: CASSLGLAGGYEQYF
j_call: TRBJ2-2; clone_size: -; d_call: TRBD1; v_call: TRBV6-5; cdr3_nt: TGTGCCAGCAGTCCCGGGACAGGGAGCACCGGGGAGCTGTTTTTT; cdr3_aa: CASSPGTGSTGELFF
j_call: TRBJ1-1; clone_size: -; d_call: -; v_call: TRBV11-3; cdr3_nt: TGTGCCCGCACAGGGAGGACTGAAGCTTTCTTT; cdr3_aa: CARTGRTEAFF
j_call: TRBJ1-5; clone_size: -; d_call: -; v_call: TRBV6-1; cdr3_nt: TGTGCCAGCAGTGAACCACTCTTAGCAGAGCACAATCAGCCCCAGCATTTT; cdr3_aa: CASSEPLLAEHNQPQHF
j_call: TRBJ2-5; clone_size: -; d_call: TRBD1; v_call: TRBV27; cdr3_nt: TGTGCCAGCAGTTTATCCAGGCAGGGGGTTGAGACCCAGTACTTC; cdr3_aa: CASSLSRQGVETQYF
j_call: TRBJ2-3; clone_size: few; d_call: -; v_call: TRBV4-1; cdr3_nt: TGCGCCAGCAGCCTAGTAGGCCGCACAGATACGCAGTATTTT; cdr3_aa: CASSLVGRTDTQYF
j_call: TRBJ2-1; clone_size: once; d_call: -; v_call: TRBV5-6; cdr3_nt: TGTGCCAGCAGCTTGGGACTCAATGAGCAGTTCTTC; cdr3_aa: CASSLGLNEQFF
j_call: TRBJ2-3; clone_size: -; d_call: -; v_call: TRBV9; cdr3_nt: TGTGCCAGCGCCCGCTTTGGCGCAGATACGCAGTATTTT; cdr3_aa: CASARFGADTQYF
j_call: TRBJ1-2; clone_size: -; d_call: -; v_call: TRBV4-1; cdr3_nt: TGCGCCAGCAGCCAAGAATTACGGGTGTCTCATGGCTACACCTTC; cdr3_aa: CASSQELRVSHGYTF
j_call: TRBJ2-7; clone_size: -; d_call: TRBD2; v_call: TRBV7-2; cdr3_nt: TGTGCCAGCAGCCCAGAGCGGGAGGGCTCCTACGAGCAGTACTTC; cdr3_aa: CASSPEREGSYEQYF